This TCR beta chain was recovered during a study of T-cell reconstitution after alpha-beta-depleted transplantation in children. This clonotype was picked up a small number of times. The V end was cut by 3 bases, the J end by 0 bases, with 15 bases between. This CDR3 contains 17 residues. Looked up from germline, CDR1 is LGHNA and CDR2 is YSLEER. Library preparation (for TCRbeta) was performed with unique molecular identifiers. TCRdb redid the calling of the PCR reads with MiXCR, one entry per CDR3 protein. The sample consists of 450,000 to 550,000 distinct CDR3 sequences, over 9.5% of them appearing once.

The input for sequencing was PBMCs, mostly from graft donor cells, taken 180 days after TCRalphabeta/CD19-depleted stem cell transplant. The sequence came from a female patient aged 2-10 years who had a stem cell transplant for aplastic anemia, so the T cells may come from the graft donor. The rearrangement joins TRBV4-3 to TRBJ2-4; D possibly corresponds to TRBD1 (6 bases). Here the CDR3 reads CASSQDGWGLAKNIQYF. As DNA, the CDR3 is TGCGCCAGCAGCCAGGACGGGTGGGGGCTAGCCAAAAACATTCAGTACTTC.